This T cell receptor (beta chain) was captured by sequencing in a study of blood T cell repertoires in COVID-19. CDR1 is KGHSH, CDR2 LQKENI, per germline. The CDR3 contains 13 residues. The V segment lost 5 bases and the J segment 7 bases; nucleotides outside the gene matches: 7. TCRdb's copy holds only in-frame clones and misses some; the assay was immunoSEQ multiplex PCR. The sample shows hundreds of thousands of clones, roughly 90% of them seen only once. The sample was peripheral blood. The chain uses TRBV18 and TRBJ1-1; 7 nucleotides match TRBD1. The sequence derives from a woman in her 30s with COVID-19, enrolled during active disease. The DNA for the CDR3 is TGTGCCAGCTCAAGCGACAGGGACCTTGAAGCTTTCTTT. Protein sequence: CASSSDRDLEAFF.